This section outlines one TCR beta chain sequence together with its context. TCRdb processed the 5' RACE reads anew with MiXCR; each CDR3 protein has one entry. Of approximately 1.8 million distinct CDR3 sequences listed, about 32% are singletons. The germline gives CDR1 DFQATT, CDR2 SNEGSKA (reference sequence). Trimming cost V 7 bases and J 4 bases, with 18 bases left between them. The CDR3 consists of 14 residues. These data are taken from a study of identical twins. The source of this sequence is a newborn girl in good health. The chain combines TRBV20-1 with TRBJ2-3, with D perhaps matching TRBD2 (5 bases). Sequencing input: cord blood. The CDR3 coding sequence is TGCAGTGTGTCGCCCAGCGGAAGGCCAGATACGCAGTATTTT. It translates to CSVSPSGRPDTQYF.